This TCR beta chain was retrieved from a study of siplizumab effects on memory and regulatory T cells. Study observations and caveats: There was no confirmation of the suppressive function of proliferating Tregs from siplizumab cultures. Significantly reduced by siplizumab was the cumulative frequency of alloreactive sequences, namely those traceable to unstimulated CD4+ memory cells. Poor capture below about 10^-5 frequency left most alloreactive clones unmapped to unstimulated subsets.

CDR1 is SGDLS and CDR2 is YYNGEE in the germline V gene. The CDR3 loop spans 13 amino acids. V was clipped by 0 bases and J by 4 bases, with 8 bases between them. This clone has a single count. Its antigen remains unidentified. Assay used: immunoSEQ multiplex PCR; TCRdb lists only in-frame clones, some missing. The table lists around 94,000 clones, approximately 90% of them singletons. This receptor was obtained from a human donor in good health. What was sequenced was CD4+ T cells sorted from blood. The V and J genes are TRBV9 and TRBJ2-7; D remains unclear. In DNA form, the CDR3 reads TGTGCCAGCAGCGTAGCTGAAGGTTACGAGCAGTACTTC. This translates into CASSVAEGYEQYF.